This T cell receptor beta chain was profiled in a study of T cells in Graves' hyperthyroidism and ophthalmopathy. RNA transcripts were the template for amplifying TCR beta CDR3 regions. A first-round RT-PCR of the TCR CDR3 used the HTBI primer set. In TCRdb, the multiplex PCR reads were re-called with MiXCR into one record per CDR3 protein. The sample includes about 560,000 distinct CDR3 sequences, about a sixth of them seen just once. CDR3 length: 11 amino acids. Per germline, CDR1 SGHVS and CDR2 FNYEAQ. V lost 5 bases to trimming and J lost 5 bases, with 4 bases between them. The study, taken as a whole, reports: Within blood appeared most thyroid clonotypes that had expanded above 0.001. A 13 V-J signature model discriminated ophthalmopathy versus stable hyperthyroidism.

Newly diagnosed hyperthyroidism, duration under 2 months, in patients aged 18 to 65. Fresh 10 ml peripheral blood yielded PBMCs. A few counts support this clonotype. Its specificity is not known. This clonotype was obtained from a woman aged 18-35 years with Graves' hyperthyroidism. The genes are TRBV7-6 and TRBJ1-3; D unresolved. Sequencing was done on a sample of blood. The CDR3 region has the DNA TGTGCCAGCAGCACGAGAAACACCATATATTTT. Its protein product is CASSTRNTIYF.